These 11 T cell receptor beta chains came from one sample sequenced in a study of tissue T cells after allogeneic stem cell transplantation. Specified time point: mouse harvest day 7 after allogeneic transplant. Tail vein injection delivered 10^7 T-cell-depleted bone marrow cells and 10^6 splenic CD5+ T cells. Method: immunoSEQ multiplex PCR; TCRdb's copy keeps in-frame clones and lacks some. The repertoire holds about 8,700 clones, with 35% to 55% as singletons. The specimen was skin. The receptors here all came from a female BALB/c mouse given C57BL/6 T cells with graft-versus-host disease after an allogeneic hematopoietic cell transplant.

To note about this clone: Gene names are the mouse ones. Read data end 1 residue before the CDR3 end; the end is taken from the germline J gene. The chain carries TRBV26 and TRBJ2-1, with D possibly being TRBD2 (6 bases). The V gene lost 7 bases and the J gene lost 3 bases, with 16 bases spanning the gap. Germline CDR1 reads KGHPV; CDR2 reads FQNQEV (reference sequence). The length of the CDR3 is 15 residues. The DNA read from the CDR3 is TGTGCCAGCACCCCTCACTGGGACGGCTATGCTGAGCAGTTC. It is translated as CASTPHWDGYAEQF. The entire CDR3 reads CASTPHWDGYAEQFF.

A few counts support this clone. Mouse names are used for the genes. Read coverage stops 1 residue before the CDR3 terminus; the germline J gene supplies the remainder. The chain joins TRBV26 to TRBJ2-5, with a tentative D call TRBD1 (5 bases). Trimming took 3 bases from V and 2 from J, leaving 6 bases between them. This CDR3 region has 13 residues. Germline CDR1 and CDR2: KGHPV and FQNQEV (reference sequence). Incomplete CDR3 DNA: TGTGCCAGCAGTCTACAGGCCCAAGACACCCAGTAC. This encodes CASSLQAQDTQY. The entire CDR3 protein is CASSLQAQDTQYF.

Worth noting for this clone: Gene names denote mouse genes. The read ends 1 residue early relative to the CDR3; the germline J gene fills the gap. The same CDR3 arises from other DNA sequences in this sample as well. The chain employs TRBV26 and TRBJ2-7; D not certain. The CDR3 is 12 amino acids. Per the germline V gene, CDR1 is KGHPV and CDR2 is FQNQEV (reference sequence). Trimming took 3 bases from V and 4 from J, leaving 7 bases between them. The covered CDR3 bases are TGTGCCAGCAGTCTTGACAAATATGAACAGTAC. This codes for CASSLDKYEQY. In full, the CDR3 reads CASSLDKYEQYF.

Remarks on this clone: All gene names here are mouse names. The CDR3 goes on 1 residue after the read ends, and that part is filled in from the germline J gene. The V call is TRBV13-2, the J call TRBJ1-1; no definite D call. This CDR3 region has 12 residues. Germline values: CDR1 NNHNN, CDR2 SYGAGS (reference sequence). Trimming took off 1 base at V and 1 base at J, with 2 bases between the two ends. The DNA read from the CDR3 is TGTGCCAGCGGTGATCAAAACACAGAAGTCTTC. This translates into CASGDQNTEVF. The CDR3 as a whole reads CASGDQNTEVFF.

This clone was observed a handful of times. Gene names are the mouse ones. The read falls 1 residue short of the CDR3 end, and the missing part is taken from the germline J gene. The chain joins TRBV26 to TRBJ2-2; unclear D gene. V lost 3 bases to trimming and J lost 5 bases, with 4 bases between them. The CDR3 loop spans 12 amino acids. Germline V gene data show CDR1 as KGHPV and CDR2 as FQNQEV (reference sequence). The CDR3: CASSLQTGQLYF. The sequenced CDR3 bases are TGTGCCAGCAGTCTTCAGACCGGGCAGCTCTAC.

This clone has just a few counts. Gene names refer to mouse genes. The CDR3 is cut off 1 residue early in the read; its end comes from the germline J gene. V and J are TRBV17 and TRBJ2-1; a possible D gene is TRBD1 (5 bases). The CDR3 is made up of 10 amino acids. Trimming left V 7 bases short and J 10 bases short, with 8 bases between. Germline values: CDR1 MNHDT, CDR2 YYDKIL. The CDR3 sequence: CASNRQEQFF. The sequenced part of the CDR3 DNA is TGTGCTAGCAATCGACAGGAGCAGTTC.

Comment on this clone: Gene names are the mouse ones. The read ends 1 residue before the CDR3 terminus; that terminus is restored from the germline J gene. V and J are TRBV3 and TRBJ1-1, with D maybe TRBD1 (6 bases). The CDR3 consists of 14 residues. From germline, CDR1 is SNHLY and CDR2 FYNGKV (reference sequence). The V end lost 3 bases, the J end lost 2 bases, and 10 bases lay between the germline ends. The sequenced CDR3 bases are TGTGCCAGCAGCTTTACAGGGTTTAACACAGAAGTCTTC. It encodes CASSFTGFNTEVF. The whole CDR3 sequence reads CASSFTGFNTEVFF.

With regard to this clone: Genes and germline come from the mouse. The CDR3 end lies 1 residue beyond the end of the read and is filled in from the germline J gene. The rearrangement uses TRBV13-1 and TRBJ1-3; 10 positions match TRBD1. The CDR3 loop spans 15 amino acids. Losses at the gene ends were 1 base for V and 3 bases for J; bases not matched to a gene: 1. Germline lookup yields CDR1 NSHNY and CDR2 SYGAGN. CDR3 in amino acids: CASSDRTGGGNTLYF. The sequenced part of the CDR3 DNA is TGTGCCAGCAGTGATCGGACAGGGGGTGGAAATACGCTCTAT.

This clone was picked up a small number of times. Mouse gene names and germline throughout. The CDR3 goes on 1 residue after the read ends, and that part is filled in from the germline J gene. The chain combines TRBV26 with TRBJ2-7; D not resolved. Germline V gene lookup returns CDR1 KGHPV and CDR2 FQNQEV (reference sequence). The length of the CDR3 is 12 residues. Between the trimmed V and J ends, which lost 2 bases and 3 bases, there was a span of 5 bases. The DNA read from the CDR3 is TGTGCCAGCAGTCTGGAGGGCTATGAACAGTAC. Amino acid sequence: CASSLEGYEQY. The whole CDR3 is CASSLEGYEQYF.

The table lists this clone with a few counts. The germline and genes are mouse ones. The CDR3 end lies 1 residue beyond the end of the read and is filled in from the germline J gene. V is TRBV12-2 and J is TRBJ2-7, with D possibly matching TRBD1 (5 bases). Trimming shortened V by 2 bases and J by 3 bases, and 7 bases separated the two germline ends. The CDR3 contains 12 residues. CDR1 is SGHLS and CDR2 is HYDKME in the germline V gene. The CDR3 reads CASSPDNYEQYF. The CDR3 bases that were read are TGTGCCAGCTCTCCGGACAACTATGAACAGTAC.

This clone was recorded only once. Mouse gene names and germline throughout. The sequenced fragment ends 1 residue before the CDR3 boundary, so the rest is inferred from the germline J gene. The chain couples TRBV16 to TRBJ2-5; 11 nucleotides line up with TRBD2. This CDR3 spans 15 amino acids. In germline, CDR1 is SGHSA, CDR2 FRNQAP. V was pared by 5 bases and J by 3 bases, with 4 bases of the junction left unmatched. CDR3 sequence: CASSPRLGGQDTQYF. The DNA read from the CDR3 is TGTGCAAGCAGCCCCCGACTGGGGGGGCAAGACACCCAGTAC.